This TCR beta chain was profiled in a study of monozygotic twins with inflammatory bowel disease. Points from the study as a whole: Telling different T cell subtypes apart from each other was not possible. Comparison of concordant versus discordant twins revealed no difference in repertoire similarity, possibly due to limited power.

A template switching step added UMIs, each with a 6-nucleotide sample barcode. Reanalyzing the 5' RACE reads, TCRdb keeps one entry per CDR3 protein, without DNA. The sample table includes some 440,000 distinct CDR3 sequences. The CDR3 has 13 amino acids. The germline V gene has CDR1 DFQATT and CDR2 SNEGSKA (reference sequence). To note about this clonotype: Antigen specificity is unknown.

Blood (2.5 ml) was collected from every donor individually. This TCR derives from a human donor with ulcerative colitis or Crohn's disease, or a healthy co-twin of an affected twin (not recorded which). Source material: blood. The chain links TRBV20-1 to TRBJ1-1; TCRdb lists TRBD1, though no DNA is available to test this call. CDR3 in amino acids: CSAREGTVTEAFF.